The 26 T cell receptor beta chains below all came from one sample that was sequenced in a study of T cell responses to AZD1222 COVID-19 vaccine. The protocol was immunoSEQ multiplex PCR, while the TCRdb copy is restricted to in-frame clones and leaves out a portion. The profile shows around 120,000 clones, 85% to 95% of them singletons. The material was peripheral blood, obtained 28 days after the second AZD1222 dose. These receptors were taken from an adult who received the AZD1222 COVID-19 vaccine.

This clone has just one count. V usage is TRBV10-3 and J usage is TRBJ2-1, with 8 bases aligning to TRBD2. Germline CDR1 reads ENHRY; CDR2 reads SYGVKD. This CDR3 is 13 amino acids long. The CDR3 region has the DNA TGTGCTACATCGGGCACCAGCGGGGGAGAGCAGTTCTTC. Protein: CATSGTSGGEQFF.

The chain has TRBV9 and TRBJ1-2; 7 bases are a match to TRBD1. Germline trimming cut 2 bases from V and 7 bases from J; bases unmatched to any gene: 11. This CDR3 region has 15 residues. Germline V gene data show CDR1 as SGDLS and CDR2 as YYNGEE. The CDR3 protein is CASSVRDSTIFGYTF. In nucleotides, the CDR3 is TGTGCCAGCAGCGTCCGGGACAGCACTATCTTTGGCTACACCTTC. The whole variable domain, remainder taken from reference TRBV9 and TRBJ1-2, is DSGVTQTPKHLITATGQRVTLRCSPRSGDLSVYWYQQSLDQGLQFLIQYYNGEERAKGNILERFSAQQFPDLHSELNLSSLELGDSALYFCASSVRDSTIFGYTFGSGTRLTVV.

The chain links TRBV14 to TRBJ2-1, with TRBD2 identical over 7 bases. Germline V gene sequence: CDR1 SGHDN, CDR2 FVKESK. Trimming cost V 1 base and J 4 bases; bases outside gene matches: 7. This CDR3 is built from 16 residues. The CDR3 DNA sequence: TGTGCCAGCAGCCAAGCATCGGGGGGATGGTACAATGAGCAGTTCTTC. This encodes CASSQASGGWYNEQFF.

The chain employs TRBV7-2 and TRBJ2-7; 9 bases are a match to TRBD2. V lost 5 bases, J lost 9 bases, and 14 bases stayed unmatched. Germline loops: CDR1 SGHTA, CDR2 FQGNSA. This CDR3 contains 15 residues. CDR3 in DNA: TGTGCCAGCAGCCCCCCCTCCAGCGGGAGGTCCGTGCAGTACTTC. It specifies CASSPPSSGRSVQYF. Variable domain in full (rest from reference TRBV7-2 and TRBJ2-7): GAGVSQSPSNKVTEKGKDVELRCDPISGHTALYWYRQSLGQGLEFLIYFQGNSAPDKSGLPSDRFSAERTGGSVSTLTIQRTQQEDSAVYLCASSPPSSGRSVQYFGPGTRLTVT.

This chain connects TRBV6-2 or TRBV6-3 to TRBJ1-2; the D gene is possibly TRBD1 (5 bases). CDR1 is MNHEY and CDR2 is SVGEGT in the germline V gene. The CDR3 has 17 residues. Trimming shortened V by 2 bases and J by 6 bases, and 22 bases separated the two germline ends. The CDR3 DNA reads TGTGCCAGCAGTTACCGCAACCTTCGAGGAGGGGTGAATGGCTACACCTTC. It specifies CASSYRNLRGGVNGYTF.

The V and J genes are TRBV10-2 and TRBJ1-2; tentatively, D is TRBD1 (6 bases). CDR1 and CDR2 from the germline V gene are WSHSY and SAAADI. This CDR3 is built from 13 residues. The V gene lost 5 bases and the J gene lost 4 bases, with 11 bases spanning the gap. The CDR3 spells CASSTGYSYGYTF. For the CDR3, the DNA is TGCGCCAGCAGTACAGGGTATAGCTATGGCTACACCTTC.

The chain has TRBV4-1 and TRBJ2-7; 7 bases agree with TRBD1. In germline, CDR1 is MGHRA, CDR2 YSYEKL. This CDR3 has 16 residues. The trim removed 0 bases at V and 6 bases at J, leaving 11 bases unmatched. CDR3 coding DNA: TGCGCCAGCAGCCAAGAGCTCACAGGGGCGGTTCCCGAGCAGTACTTC. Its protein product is CASSQELTGAVPEQYF.

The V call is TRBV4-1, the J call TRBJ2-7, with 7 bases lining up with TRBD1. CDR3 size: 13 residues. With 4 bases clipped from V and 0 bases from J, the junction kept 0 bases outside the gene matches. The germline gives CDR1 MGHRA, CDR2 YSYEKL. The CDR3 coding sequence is TGCGCCAGCAGCCGGGACAGCTCCTACGAGCAGTACTTC. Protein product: CASSRDSSYEQYF.

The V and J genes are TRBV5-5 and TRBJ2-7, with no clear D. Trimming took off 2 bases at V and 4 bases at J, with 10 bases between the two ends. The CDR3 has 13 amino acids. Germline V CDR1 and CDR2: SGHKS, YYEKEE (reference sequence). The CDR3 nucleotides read TGTGCCAGCAGCTTAGCCGGAATATACGAGCAGTACTTC. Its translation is CASSLAGIYEQYF. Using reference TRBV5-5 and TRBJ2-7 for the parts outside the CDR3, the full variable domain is DAGVTQSPTHLIKTRGQQVTLRCSPISGHKSVSWYQQVLGQGPQFIFQYYEKEERGRGNFPDRFSARQFPNYSSELNVNALLLGDSALYLCASSLAGIYEQYFGPGTRLTVT.

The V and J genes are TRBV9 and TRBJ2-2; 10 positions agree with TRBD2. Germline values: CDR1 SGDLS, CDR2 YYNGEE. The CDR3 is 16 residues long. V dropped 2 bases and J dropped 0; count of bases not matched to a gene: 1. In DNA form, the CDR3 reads TGTGCCAGCAGCGTCCTAGCGGGAGCGAACACCGGGGAGCTGTTTTTT. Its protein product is CASSVLAGANTGELFF.

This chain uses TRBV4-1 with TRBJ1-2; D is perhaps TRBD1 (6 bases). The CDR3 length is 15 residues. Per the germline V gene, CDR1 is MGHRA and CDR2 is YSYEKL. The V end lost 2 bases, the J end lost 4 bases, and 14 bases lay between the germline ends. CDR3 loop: CASSQYAVQGYGYTF. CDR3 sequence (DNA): TGCGCCAGCAGCCAATACGCCGTACAGGGCTATGGCTACACCTTC.

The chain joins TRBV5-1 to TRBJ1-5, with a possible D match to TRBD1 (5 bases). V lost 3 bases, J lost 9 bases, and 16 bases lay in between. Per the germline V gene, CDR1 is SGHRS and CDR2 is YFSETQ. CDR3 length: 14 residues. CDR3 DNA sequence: TGCGCCAGCAGCTCCTGGGGGGGAGATATGCCCCAGCATTTT. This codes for CASSSWGGDMPQHF.

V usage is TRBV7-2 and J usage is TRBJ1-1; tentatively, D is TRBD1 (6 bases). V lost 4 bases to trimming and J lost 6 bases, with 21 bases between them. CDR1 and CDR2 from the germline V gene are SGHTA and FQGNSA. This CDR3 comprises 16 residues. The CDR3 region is CASSWPQGTPMAEAFF. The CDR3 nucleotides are TGTGCCAGCAGCTGGCCGCAGGGGACCCCGATGGCTGAAGCTTTCTTT. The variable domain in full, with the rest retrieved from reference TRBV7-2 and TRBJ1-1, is GAGVSQSPSNKVTEKGKDVELRCDPISGHTALYWYRQSLGQGLEFLIYFQGNSAPDKSGLPSDRFSAERTGGSVSTLTIQRTQQEDSAVYLCASSWPQGTPMAEAFFGQGTRLTVV.

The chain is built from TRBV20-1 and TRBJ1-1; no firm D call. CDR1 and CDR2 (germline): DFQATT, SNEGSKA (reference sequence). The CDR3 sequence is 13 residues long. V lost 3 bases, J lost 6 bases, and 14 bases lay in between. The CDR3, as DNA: TGCAGTGCTAGTAAGTCTGGAGGGTCTGAAGCTTTCTTT. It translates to CSASKSGGSEAFF.

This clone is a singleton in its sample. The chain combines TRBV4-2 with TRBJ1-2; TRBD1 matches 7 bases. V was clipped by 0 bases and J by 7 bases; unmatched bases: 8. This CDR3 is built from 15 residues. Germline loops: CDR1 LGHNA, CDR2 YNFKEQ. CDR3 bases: TGTGCCAGCAGCCAAGATCAGACAGGGACTATTGGCTACACCTTC. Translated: CASSQDQTGTIGYTF.

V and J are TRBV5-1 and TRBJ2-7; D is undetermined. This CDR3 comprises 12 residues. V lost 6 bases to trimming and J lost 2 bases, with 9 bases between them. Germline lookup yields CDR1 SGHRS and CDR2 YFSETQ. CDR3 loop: CASNNSPYEQYF. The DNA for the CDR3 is TGCGCCAGCAACAACAGTCCCTACGAGCAGTACTTC.

Here the CDR3 reads CASSLRAYNEQFF. Written as DNA, the CDR3 is TGTGCCAGCAGCCTCCGGGCATACAATGAGCAGTTCTTC. This chain links TRBV6-5 with TRBJ2-1; D remains ambiguous. The CDR3 is 13 amino acids. CDR1 and CDR2 from the germline V gene are MNHEY and SVGAGI. Trimming removed 6 bases from V and 4 bases from J, with 10 bases in between.

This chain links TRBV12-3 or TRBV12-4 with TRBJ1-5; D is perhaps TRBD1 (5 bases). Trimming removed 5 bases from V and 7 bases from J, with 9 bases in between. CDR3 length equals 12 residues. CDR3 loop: CASSAWGQPQHF. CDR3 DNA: TGTGCCAGCAGTGCGTGGGGGCAGCCCCAGCATTTT.

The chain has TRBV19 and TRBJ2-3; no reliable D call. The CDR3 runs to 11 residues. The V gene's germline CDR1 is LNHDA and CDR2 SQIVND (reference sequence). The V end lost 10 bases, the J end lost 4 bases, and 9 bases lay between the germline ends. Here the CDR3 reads CATGQADTQYF. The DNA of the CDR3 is TGTGCCACCGGTCAGGCAGATACGCAGTATTTT.

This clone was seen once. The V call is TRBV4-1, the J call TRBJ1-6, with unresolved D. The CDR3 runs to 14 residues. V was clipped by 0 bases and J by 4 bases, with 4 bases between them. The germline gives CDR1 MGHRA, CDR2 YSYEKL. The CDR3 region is CASSQEGYNSPLHF. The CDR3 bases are TGCGCCAGCAGCCAAGAGGGTTATAATTCACCCCTCCACTTT.

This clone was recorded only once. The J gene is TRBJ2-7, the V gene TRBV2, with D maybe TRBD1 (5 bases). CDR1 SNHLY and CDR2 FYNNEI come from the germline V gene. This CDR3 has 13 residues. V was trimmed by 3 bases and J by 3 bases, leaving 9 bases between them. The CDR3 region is CASSDNRRYEQYF. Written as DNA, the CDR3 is TGTGCCAGCAGTGATAACAGGCGCTACGAGCAGTACTTC.

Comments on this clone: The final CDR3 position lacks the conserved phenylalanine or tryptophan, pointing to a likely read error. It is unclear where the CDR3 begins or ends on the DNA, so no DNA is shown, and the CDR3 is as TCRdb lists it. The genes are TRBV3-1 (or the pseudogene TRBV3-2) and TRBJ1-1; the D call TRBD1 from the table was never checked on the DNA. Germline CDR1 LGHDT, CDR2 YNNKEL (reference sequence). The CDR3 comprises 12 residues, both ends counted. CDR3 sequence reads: CASSQDRAARQV.

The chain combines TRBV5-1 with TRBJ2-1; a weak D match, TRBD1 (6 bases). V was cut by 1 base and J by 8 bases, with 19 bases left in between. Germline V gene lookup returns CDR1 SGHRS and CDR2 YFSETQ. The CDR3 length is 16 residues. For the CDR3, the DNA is TGCGCCAGCAGCTTGTGGCAATTACAGGGTTTAGATGAGCAGTTCTTC. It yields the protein CASSLWQLQGLDEQFF.

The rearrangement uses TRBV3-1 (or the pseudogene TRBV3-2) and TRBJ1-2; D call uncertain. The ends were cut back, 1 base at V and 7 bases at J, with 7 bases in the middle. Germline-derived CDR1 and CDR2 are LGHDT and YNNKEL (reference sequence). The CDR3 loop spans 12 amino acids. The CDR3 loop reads CASSQGAGGYTF. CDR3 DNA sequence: TGTGCCAGCAGCCAAGGGGCCGGTGGCTACACCTTC.

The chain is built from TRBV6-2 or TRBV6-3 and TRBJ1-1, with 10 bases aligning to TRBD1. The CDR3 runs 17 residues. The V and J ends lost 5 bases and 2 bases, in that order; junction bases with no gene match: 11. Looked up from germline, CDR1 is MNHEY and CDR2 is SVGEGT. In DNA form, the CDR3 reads TGTGCCAGCAGTGGCGGGACAGGGGCTTGGAAAAACACTGAAGCTTTCTTT. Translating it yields CASSGGTGAWKNTEAFF.

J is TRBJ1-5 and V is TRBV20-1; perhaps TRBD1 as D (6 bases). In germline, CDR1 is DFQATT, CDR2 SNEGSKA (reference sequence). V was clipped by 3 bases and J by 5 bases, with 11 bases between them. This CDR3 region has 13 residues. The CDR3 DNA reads TGCAGTGCTAGTCGGGGGCTCGATCAGCCCCAGCATTTT. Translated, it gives CSASRGLDQPQHF.